This entry lists 27 T cell receptor beta chains sequenced from one sample in a study of T cells in tumors after PD-1 blockade (dated by TCRdb to the late 2010s). Libraries were constructed by the immunoSEQ multiplex PCR assay. What TCRdb holds here is the immuneACCESS table cut down to in-frame rearrangements. Part of the clones is not present; checked against another copy, under half of the missing clones reflect an unresolved V gene, and the others are unexplained. The sample includes several thousand clones, with around 57% observed a single time. The top ten hold 10% to 15% of the sample. The sample's time point label is to be understood as: second of two post-therapy site-matched biopsies two to three months apart. The sample consisted of tumor tissue, taken after anti-PD-1 treatment. Source of these receptors: a human donor with basal cell carcinoma.

J is TRBJ1-1 and V is TRBV7-8; D call uncertain. The CDR3 is made up of 14 amino acids. The V end was cut by 5 bases, the J end by 1 base, with 11 bases between. Germline V CDR1 and CDR2: SGHVS, FQNEAQ. The CDR3 nucleotides are TGTGCCAGCAGCCCCCGGCAGGCGAACACTGAAGCTTTCTTT. Encoded protein: CASSPRQANTEAFF.

The V call is TRBV2, the J call TRBJ1-2; D remains ambiguous. The CDR3 is made up of 14 amino acids. Germline CDR1 is SNHLY and CDR2 is FYNNEI. V shed 7 bases and J shed 0 bases, with 12 bases lying between them. In DNA form, the CDR3 reads TGTGCCAGCACAACCCTAAGGGCTAACTATGGCTACACCTTC. Protein product: CASTTLRANYGYTF.

The CDR3 here is CASSELRGKIEQYF. The CDR3 coding sequence is TGTGCCAGCAGTGAATTGCGGGGGAAAATCGAGCAGTACTTC. The chain carries TRBV2 and TRBJ2-7; 7 positions agree with TRBD2. V lost 2 bases, J lost 6 bases, and 7 bases stayed unmatched. CDR3 size: 14 residues. Looked up from germline, CDR1 is SNHLY and CDR2 is FYNNEI.

The chain couples TRBV18 to TRBJ1-2, with D hard to call. Germline CDR1 is KGHSH and CDR2 is LQKENI. The V end lost 3 bases, the J end lost 3 bases, and 11 bases lay between the germline ends. This CDR3 is 14 amino acids long. The DNA of the CDR3 is TGTGCCAGCTCACCTAAGGGCTTACACTATGGCTACACCTTC. The encoded protein is CASSPKGLHYGYTF. The full variable domain, rest sourced from reference TRBV18 and TRBJ1-2, is NAGVMQNPRHLVRRRGQEARLRCSPMKGHSHVYWYRQLPEEGLKFMVYLQKENIIDESGMPKERFSAEFPKEGPSILRIQQVVRGDSAAYFCASSPKGLHYGYTFGSGTRLTVV.

The chain combines TRBV4-2 with TRBJ1-2; 7 bases agree with TRBD1. The CDR3 is 15 amino acids. Germline trimming cut 3 bases from V and 8 bases from J; bases unmatched to any gene: 12. Germline V gene data show CDR1 as LGHNA and CDR2 as YNFKEQ. The CDR3 reads CASSQATGEGVGYTF. The CDR3 bases are TGTGCCAGCAGCCAGGCTACAGGGGAAGGAGTCGGCTACACCTTC.

This clone was picked up a small number of times. The genes are TRBV6-1 and TRBJ2-1; D possibly corresponds to TRBD1 (5 bases). Deletions cut 2 bases from V and 5 bases from J, with 13 bases between. Germline V gene data show CDR1 as MNHNS and CDR2 as SASEGT. The CDR3 is made up of 15 amino acids. The CDR3 bases are TGTGCCAGCAGTGAATCACCTACAGGACACAATGAGCAGTTCTTC. As protein: CASSESPTGHNEQFF.

The sample holds a few counts of this clone. CDR3 bases: TGTGCCAGCAGCTTAGTGGTCTGGGATGAGCAGTTCTTC. Translating gives CASSLVVWDEQFF. The chain carries TRBV13 and TRBJ2-1, with unresolved D. The germline V and J ends were trimmed by 1 base and 8 bases, with 9 bases remaining between them. This CDR3 contains 13 residues. The germline CDR1 and CDR2 sequences are PRHDT and FYEKMQ (reference sequence).

The rearrangement joins TRBV19 to TRBJ2-7, with D tentatively TRBD1 or TRBD2 (5 bases each). CDR1 LNHDA and CDR2 SQIVND come from the germline V gene (reference sequence). V was pared by 5 bases and J by 7 bases, with 15 bases between. The CDR3 is 13 amino acids. The CDR3 sequence is CASSALGAREQYF. CDR3 nucleotide sequence: TGTGCCAGTAGTGCACTAGGGGCCCGGGAGCAGTACTTC.

The rearrangement uses TRBV6-5 and TRBJ1-6; TRBD1 agrees at 7 bases. Per germline, CDR1 MNHEY and CDR2 SVGAGI. V shed 6 bases and J 1 base; nucleotides not matched to a gene: 3. The CDR3 is 15 amino acids. The CDR3 reads CASRQGISYNSPLHF. In nucleotides, the CDR3 is TGTGCCAGCAGACAGGGGATTTCCTATAATTCACCCCTCCACTTT.

The chain employs TRBV7-2 and TRBJ2-3; TRBD2 agrees at 8 bases. There are 17 residues in the CDR3. V lost 2 bases to trimming and J lost 4 bases; unmatched junction nucleotides: 11. CDR1 is SGHTA, CDR2 FQGNSA, per germline. The CDR3 is CASSLKGIAGSPDTQYF. The CDR3 DNA reads TGTGCCAGCAGCTTAAAGGGGATAGCGGGGAGCCCAGATACGCAGTATTTT.

There are a few counts of this clone. This rearrangement joins TRBV19 to TRBJ1-5, with 7 bases that match TRBD1. V lost 5 bases to trimming and J lost 3 bases; unmatched junction nucleotides: 4. The V gene's germline CDR1 is LNHDA and CDR2 SQIVND (reference sequence). CDR3 size: 14 residues. CDR3: CASSPTGDNQPQHF. DNA for the CDR3: TGTGCCAGTAGTCCCACAGGGGACAATCAGCCCCAGCATTTT.

This sequence joins TRBV28 and TRBJ1-5; unclear D gene. CDR1 and CDR2 (germline): MDHEN, SYDVKM. The CDR3 spans 18 residues. The germline V and J ends were trimmed by 3 bases and 2 bases, with 20 bases remaining between them. The CDR3 is CASSFARATAKGNQPQHF. CDR3 in DNA: TGTGCCAGCAGTTTTGCCCGCGCGACCGCAAAGGGCAATCAGCCCCAGCATTTT.

The V gene is TRBV7-9, the J gene TRBJ2-2; a weak D match, TRBD1 (6 bases). CDR1 is SEHNR and CDR2 is FQNEAQ in the germline V gene (reference sequence). Trimming cost V 5 bases and J 0 bases, with 16 bases left between them. This CDR3 is built from 17 residues. The chain's CDR3 is CASSPPGAASNTGELFF. The DNA for the CDR3 is TGTGCCAGCAGCCCCCCAGGGGCGGCTTCGAACACCGGGGAGCTGTTTTTT.

This clone has only a few counts. The chain combines TRBV3-1 (or the pseudogene TRBV3-2) with TRBJ2-7; a possible D gene is TRBD1 (6 bases). This CDR3 comprises 15 residues. Germline V CDR1 and CDR2: LGHDT, YNNKEL (reference sequence). V shed 0 bases and J shed 2 bases, with 11 bases lying between them. The CDR3 here is CASSQEHRVAYEQYF. CDR3 nucleotide sequence: TGTGCCAGCAGCCAAGAGCACAGGGTAGCCTACGAGCAGTACTTC.

The V and J genes are TRBV9 and TRBJ1-3; 8 positions match TRBD1. The V gene end was trimmed by 4 bases and the J gene end by 0 bases; junction bases not matched to a gene: 6. CDR1 is SGDLS and CDR2 is YYNGEE in the germline V gene. The CDR3 has 16 amino acids. CDR3 protein: CASSLRTGYSGNTIYF. In DNA form, the CDR3 reads TGTGCCAGCAGCCTTCGGACAGGGTACTCTGGAAACACCATATATTTT.

The chain recombines TRBV3-1 (or the pseudogene TRBV3-2) with TRBJ1-3; D perhaps matches TRBD1 (5 bases). Deletions cut 4 bases from V and 4 bases from J, with 17 bases between. This CDR3 spans 16 amino acids. The V gene's germline CDR1 is LGHDT and CDR2 YNNKEL (reference sequence). DNA of the CDR3: TGTGCCAGCAGCCCCCGGGGGGGGAAGCCCGGAAACACCATATATTTT. Amino acids: CASSPRGGKPGNTIYF.

This clone is medium-sized by share. The same CDR3 also results from other DNA sequences found in this sample. The V gene is TRBV3-1 (or the pseudogene TRBV3-2), the J gene TRBJ2-5; TRBD1 aligns across 7 bases. Per germline, CDR1 LGHDT and CDR2 YNNKEL (reference sequence). V lost 1 base, J lost 5 bases, and 4 bases stayed unmatched. This CDR3 spans 14 amino acids. CDR3 nucleotides: TGTGCCAGCAGCCAAGTAGGGGGCAGGGAGACCCAGTACTTC. Translation gives CASSQVGGRETQYF.

The chain links TRBV6-5 to TRBJ1-1, with 12 bases lining up with TRBD1. J lost 4 bases, V lost 4 bases, and 7 bases had no gene match. Germline lookup yields CDR1 MNHEY and CDR2 SVGAGI. The length of the CDR3 is 16 residues. CDR3 loop: CASSLPGTGGFTEAFF. In DNA form, the CDR3 reads TGTGCCAGCAGTTTACCCGGGACAGGGGGCTTCACTGAAGCTTTCTTT.

This clone is medium-sized (0.01 to 0.1%) by share. V usage is TRBV30 and J usage is TRBJ2-6; D possibly matches TRBD1 or TRBD2 (6 bases each). V was shortened by 0 bases and J by 2 bases, with 14 bases between the two germline ends. Germline V lookup: CDR1 GTSNPN, CDR2 SVGIG (reference sequence). There are 17 residues in the CDR3. CDR3 amino acids: CAWSVRRGAAGANVLTF. CDR3 nucleotides: TGTGCCTGGAGTGTACGTAGGGGGGCGGCTGGGGCCAACGTCCTGACTTTC.

The chain carries TRBV30 and TRBJ1-2, with D possibly being TRBD1 (6 bases). V lost 3 bases, J lost 8 bases, and 13 bases lay in between. The germline CDR1 and CDR2 sequences are GTSNPN and SVGIG (reference sequence). The CDR3 is 12 residues long. CDR3 amino acids: CAWSRQVLGYTF. CDR3 DNA sequence: TGTGCCTGGAGCCGACAGGTCTTAGGCTACACCTTC.

This clone was seen only a few times. The genes are TRBV5-6 and TRBJ1-1, with 7 bases fitting TRBD1. Germline lookup yields CDR1 SGHDT and CDR2 YYEEEE. The CDR3 length is 17 residues. V dropped 1 base and J dropped 5; count of bases not matched to a gene: 14. This chain's CDR3 is CASSLRTRGTGETEAFF. The CDR3 DNA follows: TGTGCCAGCAGCTTGCGGACAAGGGGTACAGGGGAGACTGAAGCTTTCTTT. Full variable domain (rest looked up from reference TRBV5-6 and TRBJ1-1): DAGVTQSPTHLIKTRGQQVTLRCSPKSGHDTVSWYQQALGQGPQFIFQYYEEEERQRGNFPDRFSGHQFPNYSSELNVNALLLGDSALYLCASSLRTRGTGETEAFFGQGTRLTVV.

The chain uses TRBV5-1 and TRBJ1-2, with D hard to call. Germline CDR1 is SGHRS and CDR2 is YFSETQ. The CDR3 is made up of 15 amino acids. Trimming shortened V by 3 bases and J by 4 bases, and 16 bases separated the two germline ends. In nucleotides, the CDR3 is TGCGCCAGCAGCTCGGTTGAGGGCCAAAGCTATGGCTACACCTTC. The encoded protein is CASSSVEGQSYGYTF.

The chain joins TRBV7-2 to TRBJ2-5, with D tentatively TRBD1 (5 bases). The CDR3 loop spans 13 amino acids. Germline values: CDR1 SGHTA, CDR2 FQGNSA. V shed 3 bases and J shed 6 bases, with 11 bases lying between them. In nucleotides, the CDR3 is TGTGCCAGCAGCTTCAAAGGGGTGAAGACCCAGTACTTC. It is translated as CASSFKGVKTQYF.

The V call is TRBV6-4, the J call TRBJ1-5; D is unresolved. Germline V gene sequence: CDR1 MRHNA, CDR2 SNTAGT. Trimming stripped 0 bases from V and 0 bases from J, with 6 bases between. The CDR3 extends over 15 amino acids. CDR3 residues: CASSDSVDSNQPQHF. The CDR3 coding sequence is TGTGCCAGCAGTGACTCGGTAGATAGCAATCAGCCCCAGCATTTT.

Note on this clone: It may be a read error: a sequence one base away is much more abundant. The chain joins TRBV29-1 to TRBJ1-1; tentative D call: TRBD1 (6 bases). This CDR3 contains 14 residues. Germline V gene data show CDR1 as SQVTM and CDR2 as ANQGSEA. The CDR3 sequence: CSVVWGGMNAEAFF. The CDR3 bases are TGCAGCGTCGTTTGGGGGGGCATGAACGCTGAAGCTTTCTTT.

The V and J genes are TRBV28 and TRBJ2-7; no definite D call. V lost 3 bases to trimming and J lost 3 bases, with 12 bases between them. The germline gives CDR1 MDHEN, CDR2 SYDVKM. There are 14 residues in the CDR3. The CDR3 region has the DNA TGTGCCAGCAGTTTTTATCTGGGTTACTACGAGCAGTACTTC. It specifies CASSFYLGYYEQYF. The full variable domain, its missing parts supplied by reference TRBV28 and TRBJ2-7, is DVKVTQSSRYLVKRTGEKVFLECVQDMDHENMFWYRQDPGLGLRLIYFSYDVKMKEKGDIPEGYSVSREKKERFSLILESASTNQTSMYLCASSFYLGYYEQYFGPGTRLTVT.

Sample share makes this clone medium-sized. V usage is TRBV10-1 and J usage is TRBJ2-1; D gene ambiguous. The CDR3 runs to 12 residues. Per germline, CDR1 WNHNN and CDR2 SYGVQD (reference sequence). Trimming removed 3 bases at V and 9 bases at J, with 9 bases between. In nucleotides, the CDR3 is TGCGCCAGCAGTGACATCGGAACTGAGCAGTTCTTC. Encoded protein: CASSDIGTEQFF.